The rows below give T cell receptor beta chains drawn from one sample of a study of identical twins. TCRdb processed the 5' RACE reads anew with MiXCR; each CDR3 protein has one entry. The sample gives 250,000 to 350,000 distinct CDR3 sequences, roughly 8.6% of which show up once; approximately 2% is in the top ten. The sample also formed part of further work on yellow fever vaccine responses in identical twins.

The sample taken for sequencing was memory (CD45RO+) T cells sorted from blood. Receptors were obtained from a woman younger than 35 in good health. The CDR3 runs from the conserved cysteine through the conserved F or W. The D gene is left open where the match is weak. Clone size is given for some rows only: seen once, a few or many times, or a class if the clone is expanded.

j_gene: TRBJ1-5; v_gene: TRBV12-5; abundance: -; d_gene: -; CDR3nt: TGTGCTAGTGGTCCCACGGGGGGTCATCAGCCCCAGCATTTT; CDR3aa: CASGPTGGHQPQHF
j_gene: TRBJ1-3; v_gene: TRBV12-3/TRBV12-4; abundance: -; d_gene: TRBD1; CDR3nt: TGTGCCAGCAACCCCAAGGACAGGGTGGGAAACACCATATATTTT; CDR3aa: CASNPKDRVGNTIYF
j_gene: TRBJ2-5; v_gene: TRBV24-1; abundance: -; d_gene: -; CDR3nt: TGTGCCACCAGTGATCAGAAAATAGAGACCCAGTACTTC; CDR3aa: CATSDQKIETQYF
j_gene: TRBJ1-1; v_gene: TRBV7-8; abundance: few; d_gene: -; CDR3nt: TGTGCCAGCAGCGCCAAAACCACCTTCGGGAACACTGAAGCTTTCTTT; CDR3aa: CASSAKTTFGNTEAFF
j_gene: TRBJ2-1; v_gene: TRBV27; abundance: -; d_gene: TRBD2; CDR3nt: TGTGCCAGCAGTTTAGCGTACCCCCCGGGGGGGGAATACAATGAGCAGTTCTTC; CDR3aa: CASSLAYPPGGEYNEQFF
j_gene: TRBJ2-5; v_gene: TRBV29-1; abundance: -; d_gene: TRBD2; CDR3nt: TGCAGTGGAGAGCGGGGTGAGACCCAGTACTTC; CDR3aa: CSGERGETQYF
j_gene: TRBJ1-4; v_gene: TRBV20-1; abundance: -; d_gene: TRBD1; CDR3nt: TGCAGTGCTAGGACAGGGACTCATGCTAATGAAAAACTGTTTTTT; CDR3aa: CSARTGTHANEKLFF
j_gene: TRBJ2-5; v_gene: TRBV10-3; abundance: many; d_gene: -; CDR3nt: TGTGCCATCAGTGAGTCGGGGGGCCAAGAGACCCAGTACTTC; CDR3aa: CAISESGGQETQYF
j_gene: TRBJ2-7; v_gene: TRBV15; abundance: -; d_gene: TRBD2; CDR3nt: TGTGCCACCAGCAGAGCCGGGACTAGCCCAGAGAACTCCTACGAGCAGTACTTC; CDR3aa: CATSRAGTSPENSYEQYF
j_gene: TRBJ1-2; v_gene: TRBV3-1; abundance: -; d_gene: TRBD1; CDR3nt: TGTGCCAGCAGCTCAACAGGGGCGGAGGGCTACACCTTC; CDR3aa: CASSSTGAEGYTF
j_gene: TRBJ2-1; v_gene: TRBV6-4; abundance: -; d_gene: TRBD2; CDR3nt: TGTGCCAGCAGTGACTCTAGCGGGAGACTGAATGAGCAGTTCTTC; CDR3aa: CASSDSSGRLNEQFF
j_gene: TRBJ2-3; v_gene: TRBV20-1; abundance: -; d_gene: -; CDR3nt: TGCAGTGCCAAGTTGGCGAAGAGGGCAGATACGCAGTATTTT; CDR3aa: CSAKLAKRADTQYF
j_gene: TRBJ2-1; v_gene: TRBV20-1; abundance: -; d_gene: -; CDR3nt: TGCAGTGCTAGTGACTCAAACAATGAGCAGTTCTTC; CDR3aa: CSASDSNNEQFF
j_gene: TRBJ2-5; v_gene: TRBV28; abundance: few; d_gene: -; CDR3nt: TGTGCCAGCATTCAACAAGAGACCCAGTACTTC; CDR3aa: CASIQQETQYF
j_gene: TRBJ1-5; v_gene: TRBV2; abundance: -; d_gene: -; CDR3nt: TGTGCCCTCAGTTATGTAGGGATGGGGGGGGATCCCCCCAATCAGCCCCAGCATTTT; CDR3aa: CALSYVGMGGDPPNQPQHF
j_gene: TRBJ1-5; v_gene: TRBV2; abundance: many; d_gene: -; CDR3nt: TGTGCCAGCAGTGTTGGTAGGCAGATCAATCAGCCCCAGCATTTT; CDR3aa: CASSVGRQINQPQHF
j_gene: TRBJ2-3; v_gene: TRBV12-3/TRBV12-4; abundance: many; d_gene: TRBD1; CDR3nt: TGTGCCAGCAGTTTCAGGGGGCTCAGCACAGATACGCAGTATTTT; CDR3aa: CASSFRGLSTDTQYF
j_gene: TRBJ2-7; v_gene: TRBV7-3; abundance: -; d_gene: -; CDR3nt: TGTGCCAGCAGCTTATTCCCAGGCCAATCCTACGAGCAGTACTTC; CDR3aa: CASSLFPGQSYEQYF
j_gene: TRBJ2-1; v_gene: TRBV24-1; abundance: many; d_gene: TRBD2; CDR3nt: TGTGCCACCGCCGGACTAGCGGGGGTAAATGAGCAGTTCTTC; CDR3aa: CATAGLAGVNEQFF
j_gene: TRBJ1-2; v_gene: TRBV12-3/TRBV12-4; abundance: few; d_gene: -; CDR3nt: TGTGCCAGCAGTTTGGTCATAGGGGACGGCTACACCTTC; CDR3aa: CASSLVIGDGYTF
j_gene: TRBJ2-1; v_gene: TRBV27; abundance: many; d_gene: TRBD1; CDR3nt: TGTGCCAGCAGTTTATGGGGACCCTCGGGACAGAGCTCCTACAATGAGCAGTTCTTC; CDR3aa: CASSLWGPSGQSSYNEQFF
j_gene: TRBJ1-1; v_gene: TRBV28; abundance: -; d_gene: TRBD1; CDR3nt: TGTGCCAGCAGCCAACCGGGACAGGGGGCCCGCGGAGCTTTCTTT; CDR3aa: CASSQPGQGARGAFF
j_gene: TRBJ2-5; v_gene: TRBV2; abundance: -; d_gene: -; CDR3nt: TGTGCCAGCAGTGACATCATCGGTCCCCAAGAGACCCAGTACTTC; CDR3aa: CASSDIIGPQETQYF
j_gene: TRBJ1-1; v_gene: TRBV2; abundance: -; d_gene: -; CDR3nt: TGTGCCAGCAGGGACAGCTACACTGAAGCTTTCTTT; CDR3aa: CASRDSYTEAFF
j_gene: TRBJ2-7; v_gene: TRBV19; abundance: -; d_gene: -; CDR3nt: TGTGCCAGTAGTGTCCTTGGGGACCTGGTATACGAGCAGTACTTC; CDR3aa: CASSVLGDLVYEQYF
j_gene: TRBJ2-1; v_gene: TRBV5-1; abundance: few; d_gene: -; CDR3nt: TGCGCCAGCAGCTTGGAAGGGGGCAATGAGCAGTTCTTC; CDR3aa: CASSLEGGNEQFF
j_gene: TRBJ2-6; v_gene: TRBV29-1; abundance: -; d_gene: -; CDR3nt: TGCAGCGCTGAGGGGCCCGGGACCGTTGACTCTGGGGCCAACGTCCTGACTTTC; CDR3aa: CSAEGPGTVDSGANVLTF
j_gene: TRBJ2-5; v_gene: TRBV21-1; abundance: few; d_gene: -; CDR3nt: TGTGCCAGCAGCAAAGATGGGGGGCAAGAGACCCAGTACTTC; CDR3aa: CASSKDGGQETQYF
j_gene: TRBJ2-3; v_gene: TRBV3-1; abundance: -; d_gene: TRBD2; CDR3nt: TGTGCCAGCAGCTTCCTAGCGGGGGGGCTCACAGATACGCAGTATTTT; CDR3aa: CASSFLAGGLTDTQYF
j_gene: TRBJ2-3; v_gene: TRBV24-1; abundance: few; d_gene: -; CDR3nt: TGTGCCACCAGTGCCCTCGTCGGATCCCCTACAGATACGCAGTATTTT; CDR3aa: CATSALVGSPTDTQYF